This T cell receptor (beta chain) was sequenced during a study of blood T cells in healthy people across ages. Study findings and constraints: Expanded clonotype shifts may have been confounded, as the donors had an unknown CMV status. A roughly linear age-dependent decrease characterized TCR beta diversity per million T cells.

The count of this clonotype is one. Its matching antigen is unknown. Through a sample-barcoded 5' primer and a J-beta primer mix, a second PCR was run for 7 to 11 cycles. TCRdb passed the 5' RACE reads through MiXCR, listing each CDR3 protein once. The sample holds approximately 730,000 distinct CDR3 sequences, roughly 41% seen once. The germline gives CDR1 SQVTM, CDR2 ANQGSEA. This CDR3 is built from 14 residues. V was clipped by 3 bases and J by 0 bases, with 9 bases between them. The rearrangement joins TRBV29-1 to TRBJ2-1, with D maybe TRBD2 (5 bases). The source material was blood. The sequence derives from a woman aged 60-75 years in good health. The CDR3: CSVDSASSYNEQFF. The DNA of the CDR3 is TGCAGCGTTGATAGCGCGAGCTCCTACAATGAGCAGTTCTTC.